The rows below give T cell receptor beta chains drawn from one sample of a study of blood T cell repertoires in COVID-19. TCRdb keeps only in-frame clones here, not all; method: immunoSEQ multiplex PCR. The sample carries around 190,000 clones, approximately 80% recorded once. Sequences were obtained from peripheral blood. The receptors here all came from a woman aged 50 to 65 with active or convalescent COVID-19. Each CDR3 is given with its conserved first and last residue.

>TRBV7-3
CASSLGLTGAYNEQFF
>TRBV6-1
CASSSQETQYF
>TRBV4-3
CASSQRVHTDTQYF
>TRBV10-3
CAISGGRVGYTF
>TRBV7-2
CASSFSTGQAYNEQFF
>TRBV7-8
CASSLASGNSPLHF
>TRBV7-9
CASSLPGAGANVLTF
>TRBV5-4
CASSVGLAGKTSYEQYF
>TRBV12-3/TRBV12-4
CASRISDGELFF
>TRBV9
CASSVDQEGEKLFF
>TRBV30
CAWSVRRDKAFF
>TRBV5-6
CASSLGAGTYGYTF
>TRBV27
CASSLNGGAVGELFF
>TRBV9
CASSPPGGSYNEQFF
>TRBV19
CASSIRGSGNSPLHF
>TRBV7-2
CASSSPTGDTGNTIYF
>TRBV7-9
CASSLGAGGAEQFF
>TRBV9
CASSVGGMNTEAFF
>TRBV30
CACTGTSGGAVTDTQYF
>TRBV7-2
CASSFQQGKETQYF
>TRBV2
CASTGGGSRRPQHF
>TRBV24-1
CATSEGTSGNYEQYF
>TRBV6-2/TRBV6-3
CASSARGGKLFF
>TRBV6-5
CASGPSYGYTF
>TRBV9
CASSVGFSGQGNGKLFF
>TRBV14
CASSPERAGLSPLHF
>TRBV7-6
CASSPRASGSGNTIYF
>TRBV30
CAWSFQGRTFYEQYF
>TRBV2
CASRPGMGYEQYF
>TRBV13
CASKLGGGEKLFF
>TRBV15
CATSRELSSSTDTQYF
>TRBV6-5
CASRPKSGQPQHF
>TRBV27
CASTMEVNEQFF
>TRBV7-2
CASTLGGDRLTEAFF
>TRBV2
CASSENPRHGTEAFF
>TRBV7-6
CASSQSGNEQFF
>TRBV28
CASSLGTGANYGYTF
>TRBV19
CASSMTKTGEQYF
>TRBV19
CASSTRQGEVGTEAFF
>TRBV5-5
CASSFSGALNYGYTF
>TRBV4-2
CASSPPGGDEKLFF
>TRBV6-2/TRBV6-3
CASSSTGGLYNEQFF
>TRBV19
CASSGFSGKNTGELFF
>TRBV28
CASSSRGTAATNEKLFF
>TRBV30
CAWSAPRTGGDYGYTF
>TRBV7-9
CASSAFTENTEAFF
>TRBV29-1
CSPYRSPEGYTF